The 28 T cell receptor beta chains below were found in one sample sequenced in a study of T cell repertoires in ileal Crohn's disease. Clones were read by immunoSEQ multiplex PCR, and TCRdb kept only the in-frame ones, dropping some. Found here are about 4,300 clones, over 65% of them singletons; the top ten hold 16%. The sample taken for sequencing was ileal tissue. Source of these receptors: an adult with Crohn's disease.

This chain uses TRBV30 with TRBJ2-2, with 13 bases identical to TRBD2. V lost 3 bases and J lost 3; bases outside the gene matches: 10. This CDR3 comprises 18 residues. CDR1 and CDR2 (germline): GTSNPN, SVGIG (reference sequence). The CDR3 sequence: CAWSDQGLAGSDTGELFF. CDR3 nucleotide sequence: TGTGCCTGGAGCGATCAGGGACTAGCGGGGTCGGACACCGGGGAGCTGTTTTTT.

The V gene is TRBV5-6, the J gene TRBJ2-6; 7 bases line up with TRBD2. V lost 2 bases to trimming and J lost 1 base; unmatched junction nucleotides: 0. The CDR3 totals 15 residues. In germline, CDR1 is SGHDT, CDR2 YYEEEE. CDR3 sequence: CASSFGGSGANVLTF. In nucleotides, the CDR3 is TGTGCCAGCAGCTTCGGGGGGTCTGGGGCCAACGTCCTGACTTTC.

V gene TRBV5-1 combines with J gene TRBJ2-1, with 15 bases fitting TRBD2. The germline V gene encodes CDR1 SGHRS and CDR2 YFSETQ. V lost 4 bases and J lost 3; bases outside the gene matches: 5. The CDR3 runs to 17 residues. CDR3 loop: CASSLGLAGGGYNEQFF. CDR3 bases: TGCGCCAGCAGCCTCGGACTAGCGGGGGGGGGCTACAATGAGCAGTTCTTC.

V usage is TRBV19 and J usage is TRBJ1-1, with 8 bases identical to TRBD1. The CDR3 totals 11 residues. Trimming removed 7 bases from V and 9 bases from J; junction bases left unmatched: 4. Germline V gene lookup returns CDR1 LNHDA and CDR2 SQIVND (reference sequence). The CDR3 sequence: CASTGTGKAFF. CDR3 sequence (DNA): TGTGCCAGTACCGGGACAGGTAAAGCTTTCTTT. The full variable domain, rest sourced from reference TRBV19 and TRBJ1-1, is DGGITQSPKYLFRKEGQNVTLSCEQNLNHDAMYWYRQDPGQGLRLIYYSQIVNDFQKGDIAEGYSVSREKKESFPLTVTSAQKNPTAFYLCASTGTGKAFFGQGTRLTVV.

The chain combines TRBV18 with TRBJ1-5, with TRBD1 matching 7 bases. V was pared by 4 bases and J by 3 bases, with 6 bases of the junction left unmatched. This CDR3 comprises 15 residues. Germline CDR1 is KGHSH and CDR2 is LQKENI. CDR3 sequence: CASSLQGQPNQPQHF. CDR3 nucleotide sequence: TGTGCCAGCTCACTGCAGGGACAGCCCAATCAGCCCCAGCATTTT. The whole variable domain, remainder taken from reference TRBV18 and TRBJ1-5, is NAGVMQNPRHLVRRRGQEARLRCSPMKGHSHVYWYRQLPEEGLKFMVYLQKENIIDESGMPKERFSAEFPKEGPSILRIQQVVRGDSAAYFCASSLQGQPNQPQHFGDGTRLSIL.

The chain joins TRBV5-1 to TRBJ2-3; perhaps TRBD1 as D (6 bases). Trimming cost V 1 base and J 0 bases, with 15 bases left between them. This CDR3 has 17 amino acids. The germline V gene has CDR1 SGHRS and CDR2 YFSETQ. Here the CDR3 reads CASSLRSGEWSTDTQYF. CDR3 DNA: TGCGCCAGCAGCTTGAGGTCAGGGGAATGGAGCACAGATACGCAGTATTTT. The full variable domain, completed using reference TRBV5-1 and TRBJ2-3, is KAGVTQTPRYLIKTRGQQVTLSCSPISGHRSVSWYQQTPGQGLQFLFEYFSETQRNKGNFPGRFSGRQFSNSRSEMNVSTLELGDSALYLCASSLRSGEWSTDTQYFGPGTRLTVL.

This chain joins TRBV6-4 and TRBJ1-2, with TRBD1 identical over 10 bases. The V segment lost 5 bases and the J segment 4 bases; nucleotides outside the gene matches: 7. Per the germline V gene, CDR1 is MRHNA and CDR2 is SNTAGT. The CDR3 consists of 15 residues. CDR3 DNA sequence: TGTGCCAGCAGTCCCGGGACAGGGGTACCCTATGGCTACACCTTC. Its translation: CASSPGTGVPYGYTF.

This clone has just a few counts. CDR3 sequence: CSVCEDYNEQFF. The CDR3 bases are TGCAGCGTTTGCGAGGACTACAATGAGCAGTTCTTC. The chain joins TRBV29-1 to TRBJ2-1; D remains ambiguous. The CDR3 runs to 12 residues. Per the germline V gene, CDR1 is SQVTM and CDR2 is ANQGSEA. V was pared by 5 bases and J by 3 bases, with 8 bases between.

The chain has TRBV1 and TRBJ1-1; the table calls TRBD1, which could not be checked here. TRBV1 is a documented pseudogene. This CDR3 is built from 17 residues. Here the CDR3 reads CTSSQVRDRGMNTEAFF. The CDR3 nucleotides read TGCACCAGCAGCCAAGTGAGGGACAGGGGTATGAACACTGAAGCTTTCTTT.

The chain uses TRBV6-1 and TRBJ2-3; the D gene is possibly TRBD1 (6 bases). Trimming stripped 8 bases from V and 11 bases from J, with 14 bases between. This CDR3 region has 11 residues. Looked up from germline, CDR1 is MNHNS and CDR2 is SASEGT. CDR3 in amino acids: CASSSGVEQYF. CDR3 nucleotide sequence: TGTGCCAGCTCCTCAGGGGTCGAGCAGTATTTT.

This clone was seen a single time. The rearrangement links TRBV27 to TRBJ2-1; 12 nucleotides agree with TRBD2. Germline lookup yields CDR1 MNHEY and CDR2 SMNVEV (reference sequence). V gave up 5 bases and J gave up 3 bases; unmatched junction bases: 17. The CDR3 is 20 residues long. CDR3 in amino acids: CASSGSGTSGSGRYYNEQFF. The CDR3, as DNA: TGTGCCAGCAGTGGATCCGGGACTAGCGGGTCCGGGAGATACTACAATGAGCAGTTCTTC.

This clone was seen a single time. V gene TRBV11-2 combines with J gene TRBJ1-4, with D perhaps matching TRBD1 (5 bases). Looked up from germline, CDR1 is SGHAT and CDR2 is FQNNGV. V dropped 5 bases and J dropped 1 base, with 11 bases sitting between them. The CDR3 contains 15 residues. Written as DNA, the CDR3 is TGTGCCAGCAGCCAATCAGGGATAACTAATGAAAAACTGTTTTTT. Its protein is CASSQSGITNEKLFF.

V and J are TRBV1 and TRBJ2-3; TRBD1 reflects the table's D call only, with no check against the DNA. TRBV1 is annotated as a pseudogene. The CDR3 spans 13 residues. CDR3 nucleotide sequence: TGCACCAGCATCAACGCAGGTGTGGATACGCAGTATTTT. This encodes CTSINAGVDTQYF.

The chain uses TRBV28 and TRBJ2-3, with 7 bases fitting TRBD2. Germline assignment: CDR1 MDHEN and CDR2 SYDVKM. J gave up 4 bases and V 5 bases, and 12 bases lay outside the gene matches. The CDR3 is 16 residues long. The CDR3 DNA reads TGTGCCAGCAGTGCCCACGACCAGCGGGAACCAGATACGCAGTATTTT. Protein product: CASSAHDQREPDTQYF.

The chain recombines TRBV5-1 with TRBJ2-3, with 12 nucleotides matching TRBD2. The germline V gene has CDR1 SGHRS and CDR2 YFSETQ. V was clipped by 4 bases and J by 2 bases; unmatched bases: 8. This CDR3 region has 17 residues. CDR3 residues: CASSVALAGGLTDTQYF. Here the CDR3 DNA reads TGCGCCAGCAGCGTAGCACTAGCGGGGGGCCTCACAGATACGCAGTATTTT.

The CDR3 spells CASSKGLAGASEQFF. The CDR3 DNA reads as TGTGCCAGCAGTAAGGGACTAGCGGGAGCTAGTGAGCAGTTCTTC. The chain combines TRBV6-5 with TRBJ2-1; 14 positions agree with TRBD2. The CDR3 spans 15 residues. In germline, CDR1 is MNHEY, CDR2 SVGAGI. The trim removed 5 bases at V and 9 bases at J, leaving 6 bases unmatched.

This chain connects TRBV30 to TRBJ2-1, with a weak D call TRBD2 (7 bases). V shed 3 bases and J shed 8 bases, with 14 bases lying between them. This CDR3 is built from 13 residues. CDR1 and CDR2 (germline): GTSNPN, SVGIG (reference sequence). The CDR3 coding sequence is TGTGCCTGGAGCCGGGGAGGGGGGGATGAGCAGTTCTTC. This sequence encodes CAWSRGGGDEQFF.

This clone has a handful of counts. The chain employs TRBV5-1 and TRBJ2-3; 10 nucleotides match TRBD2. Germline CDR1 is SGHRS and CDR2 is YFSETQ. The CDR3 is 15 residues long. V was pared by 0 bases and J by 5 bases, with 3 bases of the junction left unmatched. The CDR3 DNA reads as TGCGCCAGCAGCTTGGCTGTAGCGGGGGGAGATACGCAGTATTTT. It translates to CASSLAVAGGDTQYF.

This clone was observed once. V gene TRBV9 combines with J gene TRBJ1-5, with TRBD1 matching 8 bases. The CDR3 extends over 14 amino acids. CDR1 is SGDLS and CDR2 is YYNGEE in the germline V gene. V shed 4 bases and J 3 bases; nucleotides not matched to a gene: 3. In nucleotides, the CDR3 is TGTGCCAGCAGCTCGGGACAGGTCAATCAGCCCCAGCATTTT. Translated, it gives CASSSGQVNQPQHF. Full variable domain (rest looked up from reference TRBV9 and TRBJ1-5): DSGVTQTPKHLITATGQRVTLRCSPRSGDLSVYWYQQSLDQGLQFLIQYYNGEERAKGNILERFSAQQFPDLHSELNLSSLELGDSALYFCASSSGQVNQPQHFGDGTRLSIL.

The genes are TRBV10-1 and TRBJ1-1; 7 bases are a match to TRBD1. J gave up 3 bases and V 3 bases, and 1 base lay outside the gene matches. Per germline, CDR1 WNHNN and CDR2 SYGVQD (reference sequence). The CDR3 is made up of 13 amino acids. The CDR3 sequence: CASSDQGDTEAFF. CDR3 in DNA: TGCGCCAGCAGTGATCAGGGGGACACTGAAGCTTTCTTT.

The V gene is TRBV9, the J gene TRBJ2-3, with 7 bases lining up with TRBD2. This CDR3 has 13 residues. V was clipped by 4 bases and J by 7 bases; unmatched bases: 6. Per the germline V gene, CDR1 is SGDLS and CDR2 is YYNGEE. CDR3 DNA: TGTGCCAGCAGCTCACCAGCGGGGAATACGCAGTATTTT. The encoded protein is CASSSPAGNTQYF.

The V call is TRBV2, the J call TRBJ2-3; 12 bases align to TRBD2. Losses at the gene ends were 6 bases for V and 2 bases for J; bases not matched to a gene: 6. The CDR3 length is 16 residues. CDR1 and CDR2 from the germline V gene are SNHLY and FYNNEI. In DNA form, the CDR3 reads TGTGCCAGCAGGAGGACTAGCGGGGTCTCCACAGATACGCAGTATTTT. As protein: CASRRTSGVSTDTQYF.

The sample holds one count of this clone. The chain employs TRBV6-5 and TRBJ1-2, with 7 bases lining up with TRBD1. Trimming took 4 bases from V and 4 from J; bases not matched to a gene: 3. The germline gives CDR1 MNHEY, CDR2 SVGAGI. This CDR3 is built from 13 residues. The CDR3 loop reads CASSSGGGYGYTF. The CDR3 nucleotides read TGTGCCAGCAGTTCAGGGGGAGGCTATGGCTACACCTTC.

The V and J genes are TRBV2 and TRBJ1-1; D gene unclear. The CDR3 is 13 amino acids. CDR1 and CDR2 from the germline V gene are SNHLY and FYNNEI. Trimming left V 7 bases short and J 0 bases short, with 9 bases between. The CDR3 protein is CASTQRVNTEAFF. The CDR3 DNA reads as TGTGCCAGCACCCAGAGGGTGAACACTGAAGCTTTCTTT.

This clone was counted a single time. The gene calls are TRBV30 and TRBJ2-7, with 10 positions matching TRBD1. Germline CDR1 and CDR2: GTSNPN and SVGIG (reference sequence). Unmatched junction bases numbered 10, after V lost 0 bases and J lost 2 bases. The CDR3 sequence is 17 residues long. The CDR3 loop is CAWSVQYAGQGPYEQYF. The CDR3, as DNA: TGTGCCTGGAGTGTACAATACGCGGGACAGGGGCCCTACGAGCAGTACTTC.

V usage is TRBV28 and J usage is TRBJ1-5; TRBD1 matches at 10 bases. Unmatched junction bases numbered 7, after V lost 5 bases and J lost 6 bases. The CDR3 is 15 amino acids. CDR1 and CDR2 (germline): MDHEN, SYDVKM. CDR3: CASSPRDRGFQPQHF. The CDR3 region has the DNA TGTGCCAGCAGTCCCCGGGACAGGGGCTTTCAGCCCCAGCATTTT.

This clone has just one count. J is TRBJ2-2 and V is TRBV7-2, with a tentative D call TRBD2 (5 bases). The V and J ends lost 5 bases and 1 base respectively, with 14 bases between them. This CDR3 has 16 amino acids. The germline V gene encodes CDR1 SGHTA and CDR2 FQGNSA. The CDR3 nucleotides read TGTGCCAGCAGCCGAGCGGTAGTGCAGAACACCGGGGAGCTGTTTTTT. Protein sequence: CASSRAVVQNTGELFF.

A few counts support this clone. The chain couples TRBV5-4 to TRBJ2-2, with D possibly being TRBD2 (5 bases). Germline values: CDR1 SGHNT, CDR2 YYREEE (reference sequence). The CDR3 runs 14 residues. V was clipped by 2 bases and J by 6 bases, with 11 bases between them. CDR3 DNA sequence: TGTGCCAGCAGCTTCGGGGTCGGGGCCGGGGAGCTGTTTTTT. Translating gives CASSFGVGAGELFF.